Listed below are T cell receptor beta chains from one sample, sequenced in a study of somatic mutations in cytotoxic T cells in rheumatoid arthritis. Profiled with immunoSEQ multiplex PCR; TCRdb holds only in-frame clones, not every one. The table includes 23,000 or so clones, roughly 80% detected once. Sequenced material: CD8+ T cells sorted from blood. The receptor source for this set is an adult with rheumatoid arthritis. The CDR3 runs from the conserved cysteine through the conserved F or W. A D gene is named only where the DNA matches it firmly. Size is stated for part of the rows, as once, few or many counts, or as a class when the clone is expanded.

NA NA TRBJ2-7 TRBV10-3 TGTGCCATCAGTGCGCGAGACTCCTACGAGCAGTACTTC CAISARDSYEQYF
NA NA TRBJ2-5 TRBV15 TGTGCCACCAGCAGAGTGACCGAAGAGACCCAGTACTTC CATSRVTEETQYF
medium-sized NA TRBJ2-7 TRBV9 TGTGCCAGCAGCGCCTCAGACAGCGGCTACGAGCAGTACTTC CASSASDSGYEQYF
NA TRBD2 TRBJ2-1 TRBV4-2 TGTGCCAGCAGCCAAGATGCTAGCGGGTCCAATGAGCAGTTCTTC CASSQDASGSNEQFF
NA TRBD2 TRBJ2-2 TRBV4-3 TGCGCCAGCAGCCAAGGATTGCGGGAGCGGGGGGAACTCGATCTCTTGGGCGGGGAGCTGTTTTTT CASSQGLRERGELDLLGGELFF
NA NA TRBJ2-5 TRBV7-9 TGTGCCAGCAGCCTCAGGGGAGGGGAGACCCAGTACTTC CASSLRGGETQYF
NA NA TRBJ1-2 TRBV5-6 TGTGCCAGCAGCCCAGGTAGTTTGTCTGGCTACACCTTC CASSPGSLSGYTF
NA TRBD2 TRBJ2-5 TRBV7-8 TGTGCCAGCAGCGGCCCCCGGCAGCGGGGGGCTGGAGAGACCCAGTACTTC CASSGPRQRGAGETQYF
NA NA TRBJ2-2 TRBV5-1 TGCGCCAGCAGCTTGTACGGCGGAAACACCGGGGAGCTGTTTTTT CASSLYGGNTGELFF
NA TRBD1 TRBJ2-7 TRBV4-1 TGCGCCAGCAGCTATGACAGGGTGGGATACGAGCAGTACTTC CASSYDRVGYEQYF
NA TRBD1 TRBJ2-3 TRBV7-9 TGTGCCAGCAGCCCCTCGTTGGGGCAGGGGGCTGGAGATACGCAGTATTTT CASSPSLGQGAGDTQYF
medium-sized NA TRBJ1-5 TRBV4-1 TGCGCCAGCAGCCAAGCGTGGGGGTTGGGTCAGCCCCAGCATTTT CASSQAWGLGQPQHF
NA NA TRBJ1-1 TRBV7-9 TGTGCCAGCAGCTTGTTGTTAGAGGGAGGGAACACTGAAGCTTTCTTT CASSLLLEGGNTEAFF
NA NA TRBJ1-5 TRBV29-1 TGCAGCTACGACTCGGCCAGGGGCCTAAATCAGCCCCAGCATTTT CSYDSARGLNQPQHF
NA NA TRBJ1-5 TRBV5-8 TGTGCCAGCAGCACGGCCAGGACGCTCGGCAATCAGCCCCAGCATTTT CASSTARTLGNQPQHF
NA NA TRBJ1-1 TRBV10-2 TGCGCCAGCAGCGACCGGGGCGTCACTGAAGCTTTCTTT CASSDRGVTEAFF
few NA TRBJ2-7 TRBV5-1 TGCGCCAGCAGAAAGACAGTAAAGGACGAGCAGTACTTC CASRKTVKDEQYF
NA NA TRBJ2-7 TRBV13 TGTGCCAGCAGCTCGGGCCCTAACGCCTACGAGCAGTACTTC CASSSGPNAYEQYF
few NA TRBJ2-2 TRBV7-9 TGTGCCAGCAGCCCTGGGGACACCGGGGAGCTGTTTTTT CASSPGDTGELFF
few NA TRBJ1-1 TRBV19 TGTGCCAGTAGTCTCCAGGGGATGAACACTGAAGCTTTCTTT CASSLQGMNTEAFF
NA TRBD1 TRBJ2-7 TRBV11-2 TGTGCCAGCAGCGGAGGACAGGACGAGCAGTACTTC CASSGGQDEQYF
NA TRBD1 TRBJ2-7 TRBV4-2 TGTGCCAGCAGCCCGGATGGGCAGGGGGCTACGTACGAGCAGTACTTC CASSPDGQGATYEQYF
once TRBD1 TRBJ1-1 TRBV7-9 TGTGCCAGCAGCTTAGTCGGGCAGGGGGTGTGGGACACTGAAGCTTTCTTT CASSLVGQGVWDTEAFF
NA NA TRBJ2-7 TRBV7-8 TGTGCCAGCAGCTCGACTGCAATCGGCGAGCAGTACTTC CASSSTAIGEQYF
NA TRBD2 TRBJ2-7 TRBV7-2 TGTGCCAGCAGACCCGCCGCTGGTAGCGGGACCCTCGAGCAGTACTTC CASRPAAGSGTLEQYF
NA NA TRBJ1-4 TRBV6-1 TGTGCCAGCAGTGAAGCCGGGACGGTCGAAAAACTGTTTTTT CASSEAGTVEKLFF
NA TRBD1 TRBJ1-5 TRBV2 TGTGCCAGCAGTAAAACGGGACAGGGAGGGAAGTTGGCCCAGCATTTT CASSKTGQGGKLAQHF
NA NA TRBJ2-2 TRBV6-6 TGTGCCAGCGCATCTACCCTGAACACCGGGGAGCTGTTTTTT CASASTLNTGELFF
NA NA TRBJ2-3 TRBV29-1 TGCAGCGACAGGGTGAAGGGCACAGATACGCAGTATTTT CSDRVKGTDTQYF
NA NA TRBJ2-5 TRBV6-6 TGTGCCAGCAGTCACCCGGTCCATTCGGAGACCCAGTACTTC CASSHPVHSETQYF
NA NA TRBJ1-5 TRBV4-1 TGCGCCAGCAGCTATGACAGGAATCAGCCCCAGCATTTT CASSYDRNQPQHF
once TRBD1 TRBJ2-7 TRBV5-6 TGTGCCAGCAGCTTTGGGACAGCAGATTACGAGCAGTACTTC CASSFGTADYEQYF
NA NA TRBJ1-5 TRBV12-5 TGTGCTAGTGGTTTGATATATGATCAGCCCCAGCATTTT CASGLIYDQPQHF
NA NA TRBJ2-1 TRBV5-1 TGCGCCAGCAGCTTGGCTAGGACAGACCTTTACAATGAGCAGTTCTTC CASSLARTDLYNEQFF
NA NA TRBJ2-5 TRBV5-1 TGCGCCAGCAGCTTGGCTCTGGGGGAGGTCGGGGAGACCCAGTACTTC CASSLALGEVGETQYF
NA TRBD1 TRBJ2-3 TRBV28 TGTGCCAGCAGTTTGGACAGGGAGGCGGATACGCAGTATTTT CASSLDREADTQYF
NA NA TRBJ2-7 TRBV5-4 TGTGCCAGCAGCTTGGGGGAGGGCAGGGGCTACGAGCAGTACTTC CASSLGEGRGYEQYF
NA NA TRBJ1-1 TRBV27 TGTGCCAGCAGTTTTTTACCAATGAACACTGAAGCTTTCTTT CASSFLPMNTEAFF
NA TRBD1 TRBJ1-2 TRBV11-2 TGTGCCAGCAGCCCCAGCCGGGACAGTACCTATGGCTACACCTTC CASSPSRDSTYGYTF
few NA TRBJ2-7 TRBV6-5 TGTGCCAGCAGTTCTCCTCTTACGGGTTTACGCGAGCAGTACTTC CASSSPLTGLREQYF
few TRBD1 TRBJ2-7 TRBV27 TGTGCCAGCAGTTCCGGGACAGGGGGCATCGAGCAGTACTTC CASSSGTGGIEQYF
NA NA TRBJ1-1 TRBV6-6 TGTGCCAGCAGTTTACGGGGGGACACTGAAGCTTTCTTT CASSLRGDTEAFF
NA TRBD1 TRBJ2-2 TRBV5-1 TGCGCCAGCAGCCCATCCCCGGGACAGACTACGAACACCGGGGAGCTGTTTTTT CASSPSPGQTTNTGELFF
NA NA TRBJ2-1 TRBV5-6 TGTGCCAGCAGCCAGTCGGAGACCTACAATGAGCAGTTCTTC CASSQSETYNEQFF
few NA TRBJ2-1 TRBV27 TGTGCCAGTAGGGCCGGGGGGCCCGTCAATGAGCAGTTCTTC CASRAGGPVNEQFF
NA TRBD2 TRBJ2-1 TRBV19 TGTGCCAGTAGTGGGAGGACTAGCGGGCTCTACAATGAGCAGTTCTTC CASSGRTSGLYNEQFF
NA TRBD1 TRBJ2-2 TRBV2 TGTGCCAGCAGTAAGGGGGCGGACGGGGAGCTGTTTTTT CASSKGADGELFF
NA NA TRBJ1-3 TRBV4-2 TGTGCCAGCAGCCAAGAGGCGGCCTGGGCCCGCTCTGGAAACACCATATATTTT CASSQEAAWARSGNTIYF
NA TRBD2 TRBJ2-5 TRBV7-2 TGTGCCAGCAGCCGAGGGGTGACTAGCGGGGGGGCAGAGACCCAGTACTTC CASSRGVTSGGAETQYF
NA TRBD1 TRBJ2-1 TRBV18 TGTGCCAGCTCACCACCTGCCCCTTGGGACAGGGGCTATTATGAGCAGTTCTTC CASSPPAPWDRGYYEQFF
once TRBD2 TRBJ2-3 TRBV7-6 TGTGCCAGCAGCTTAATAGCGGGGGGGCCGCGGTCATTTGCAGATACGCAGTATTTT CASSLIAGGPRSFADTQYF
NA NA TRBJ2-7 TRBV18 TGTGCCAGCTCACCATCCCCCCGCCAGACTATCTACGAGCAGTACTTC CASSPSPRQTIYEQYF
NA NA TRBJ1-1 TRBV13 TGTGCCAGCAGCTTAGGAGGGGTTCACACTGAAGCTTTCTTT CASSLGGVHTEAFF